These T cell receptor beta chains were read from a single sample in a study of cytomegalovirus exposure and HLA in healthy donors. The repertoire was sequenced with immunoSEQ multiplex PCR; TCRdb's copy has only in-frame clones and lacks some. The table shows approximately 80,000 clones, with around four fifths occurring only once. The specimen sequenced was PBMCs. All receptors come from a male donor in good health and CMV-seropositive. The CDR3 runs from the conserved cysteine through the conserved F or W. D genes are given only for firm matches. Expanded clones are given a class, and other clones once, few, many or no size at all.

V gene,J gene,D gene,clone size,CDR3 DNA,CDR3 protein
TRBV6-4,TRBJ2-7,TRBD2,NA,TGTGCCAGCAGTGACTCAAGCGGGAGGGCCTACTACGAGCAGTACTTC,CASSDSSGRAYYEQYF
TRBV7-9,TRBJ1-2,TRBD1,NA,TGTGCCAGCAGCTTAGCGTGGGGACAGGGGGCGATTGGCTACACCTTC,CASSLAWGQGAIGYTF
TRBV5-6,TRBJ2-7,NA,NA,TGTGCCAGCAGCACTCTGAGGAGGCTATCCGAGCAGTACTTC,CASSTLRRLSEQYF
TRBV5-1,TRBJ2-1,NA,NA,TGCGCCAGCAGCCGCGACATATCTTCCTACAATGAGCAGTTCTTC,CASSRDISSYNEQFF
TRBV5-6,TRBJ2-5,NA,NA,TGTGCCAGCAGCTCACTAGGTGATTTAGGGCTTGTGGCGACCCAGTACTTC,CASSSLGDLGLVATQYF
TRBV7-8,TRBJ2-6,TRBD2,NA,TGTGCCAGCAGCTTAAGGGCTAGCGGGAGTTCGCCTGGGGCCAACGTCCTGACTTTC,CASSLRASGSSPGANVLTF
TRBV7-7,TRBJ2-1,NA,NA,TGTGCCAGCAGCTTAGACACCTACAATGAGCAGTTCTTC,CASSLDTYNEQFF
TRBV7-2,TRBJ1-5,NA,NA,TGTGCCAGCAGCTTAGTTATGGGGCGAATCAATCAGCCCCAGCATTTT,CASSLVMGRINQPQHF
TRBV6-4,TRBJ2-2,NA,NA,TGTGCCAGCAGTGACCTGGTCGGCACCGGGGAGCTGTTTTTT,CASSDLVGTGELFF
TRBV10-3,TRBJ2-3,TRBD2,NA,TGTGCCATCAGCGCTACTAGCGGGGCTACAGATACGCAGTATTTT,CAISATSGATDTQYF
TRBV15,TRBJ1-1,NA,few,TGTGCCACCAGCTCCACAGTCCTGAACACTGAAGCTTTCTTT,CATSSTVLNTEAFF
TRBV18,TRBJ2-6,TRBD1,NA,TGTGCCAGCACCGGGACAGGGGTCTCTGGGGCCAACGTCCTGACTTTC,CASTGTGVSGANVLTF
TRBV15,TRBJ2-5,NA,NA,TGTGCCACCAGCAGAACAGGCTTCCAAGAGACCCAGTACTTC,CATSRTGFQETQYF
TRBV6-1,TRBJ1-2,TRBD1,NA,TGTGCCAGCAGTGAAGTGCCCGAGACAGGGGCAAAGGACTACACCTTC,CASSEVPETGAKDYTF
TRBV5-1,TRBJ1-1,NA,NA,TGCGCCAGCAGTGCGGATTTTCTGAACACTGAAGCTTTCTTT,CASSADFLNTEAFF
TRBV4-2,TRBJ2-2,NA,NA,TGTGCCAGCAGCCAACAGGCGCTAACGCCCGGGGAGCTGTTTTTT,CASSQQALTPGELFF
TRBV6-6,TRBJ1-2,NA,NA,TGTGCCAGCAGTTACTCGGAGACGGTCCCTTATGGCTACACCTTC,CASSYSETVPYGYTF
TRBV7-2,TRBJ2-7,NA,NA,TGTGCCAGCAGCTTAGCGTCAGGGGTTTATAACGAGCAGTACTTC,CASSLASGVYNEQYF
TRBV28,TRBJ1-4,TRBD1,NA,TGTGCCAGCAGTTTAGGAAGGGGGCGCGAAAAACTGTTTTTT,CASSLGRGREKLFF
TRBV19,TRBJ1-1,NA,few,TGTGCCAGTAGTATTTGGTCCCAGGGCGACACTGAAGCTTTCTTT,CASSIWSQGDTEAFF
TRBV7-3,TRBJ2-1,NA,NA,TGTGCCAGCAGCTTTTCTTCCGTTCTAGCGGAGCAGTTCTTC,CASSFSSVLAEQFF
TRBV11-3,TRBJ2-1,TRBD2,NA,TGTGCCAGCAGCTCTGGGACTAGCGGGTTCTCCTACAATGAGCAGTTCTTC,CASSSGTSGFSYNEQFF
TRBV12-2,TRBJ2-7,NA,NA,TGTGCAAGTCGCTTAGATTATAGGTGGCAGGGATGCCACGAGCAGTACTTC,CASRLDYRWQGCHEQYF
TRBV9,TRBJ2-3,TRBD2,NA,TGTGCCAGCAGCGTTACTAGCGGGGCCACAGATACGCAGTATTTT,CASSVTSGATDTQYF
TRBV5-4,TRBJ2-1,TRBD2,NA,TGTGCCAGCAGCTTGCCTGGCGGGGGGAATGAGCAGTTCTTC,CASSLPGGGNEQFF
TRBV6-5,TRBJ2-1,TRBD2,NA,TGTGCCAGCAGTTCTCTAGCGGGACCGAGGGAGCAGTTCTTC,CASSSLAGPREQFF
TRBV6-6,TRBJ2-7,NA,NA,TGTGCCAGCAGTCACAACTACGAGCAGTACTTC,CASSHNYEQYF
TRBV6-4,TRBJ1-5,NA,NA,TGTGCCAGCAGTGACTCAATACAGCACAATCAGCCCCAGCATTTT,CASSDSIQHNQPQHF
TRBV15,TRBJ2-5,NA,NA,TGTGCCACCAGCAGAGATGAGGTTTCGGTTGAGACCCAGTACTTC,CATSRDEVSVETQYF
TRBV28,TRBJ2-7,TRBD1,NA,TGTGCCAGCAGGGGTGGGACAGGGGGCTCGGGGCAGTACTTC,CASRGGTGGSGQYF
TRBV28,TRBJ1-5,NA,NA,TGTGCCAGCAGTTTAACGGCAGGCTATAGCAATCAGCCCCAGCATTTT,CASSLTAGYSNQPQHF
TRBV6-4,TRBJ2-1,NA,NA,TGTGCCAGCAGTGATTTGTTGCGGGCTTCCTACAATGAGCAGTTCTTC,CASSDLLRASYNEQFF
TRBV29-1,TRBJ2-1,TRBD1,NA,TGCAGCGTCTCGACAGGGGTAAATGAGCAGTTCTTC,CSVSTGVNEQFF
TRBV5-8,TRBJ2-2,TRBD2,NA,TGTGCCAGCAGCTTAGGGACTAGCGGGAACACCGGGGAGCTGTTTTTT,CASSLGTSGNTGELFF
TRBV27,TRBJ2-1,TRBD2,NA,TGTGCCAGCAGGCGGGGGAGCTCCTACAATGAGCAGTTCTTC,CASRRGSSYNEQFF
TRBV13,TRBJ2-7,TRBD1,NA,TGTGCCAGCAGCCTGGACAGGGCCAGCGATTACGAGCAGTACTTC,CASSLDRASDYEQYF
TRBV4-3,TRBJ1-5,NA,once,TGCGCCAGCAGCCAAGACCCCTCCCAGGGTAGTAAGCCCCAGCATTTT,CASSQDPSQGSKPQHF
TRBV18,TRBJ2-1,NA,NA,TGTGCCAGCTCACCTGGGACTGGCTACAATGAGCAGTTCTTC,CASSPGTGYNEQFF
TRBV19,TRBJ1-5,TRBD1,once,TGTGCCAGTAGCCTCGGAGACAGGGATAAGCCCCAGCATTTT,CASSLGDRDKPQHF
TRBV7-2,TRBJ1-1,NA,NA,TGTGCCAGCAGCTTTGTGATGGGGGAGCGGGGGGACACTGAAGCTTTCTTT,CASSFVMGERGDTEAFF
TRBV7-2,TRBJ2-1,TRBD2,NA,TGTGCCAGCAGCTTAGCGAGCGGGAGGTGGTACAATGAGCAGTTCTTC,CASSLASGRWYNEQFF
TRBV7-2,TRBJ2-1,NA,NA,TGTGCCAGCAGTCGCTCGGAGCCTTCCTACAATGAGCAGTTCTTC,CASSRSEPSYNEQFF
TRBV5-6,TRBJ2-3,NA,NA,TGTGCCAGCAGCTTGCGGGTGCCCAAGTTCGATACGCAGTATTTT,CASSLRVPKFDTQYF
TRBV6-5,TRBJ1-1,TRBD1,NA,TGTGCCAGCAGAGGGGTACGGACAGGGATCGCTGAAGCTTTCTTT,CASRGVRTGIAEAFF
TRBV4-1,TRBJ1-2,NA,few,TGCGCCAGCAGCCAAGTGGACAGCCAGACTATCTTC,CASSQVDSQTIF
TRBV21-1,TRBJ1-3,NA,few,TGTGCCAGCAGCTATACACCGGGACAGGGGGCGGGTGGAAACACCATATATTTT,CASSYTPGQGAGGNTIYF
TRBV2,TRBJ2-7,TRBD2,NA,TGTGCCAGCATCCTAGCGGGAGGGCTGCACGAGCAGTACTTC,CASILAGGLHEQYF
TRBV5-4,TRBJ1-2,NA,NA,TGTGCCAGCAGCTTACCCCCCCCTAAAGAATATTATGGCTACACCTTC,CASSLPPPKEYYGYTF
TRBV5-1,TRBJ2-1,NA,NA,TGCGCCAGCAGTACAGGGGGGACTAACAATGAGCAGTTCTTC,CASSTGGTNNEQFF
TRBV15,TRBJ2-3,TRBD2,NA,TGTGCCACCAGCGGGCGCACAGCGGGACGCCGAGATACGCAGTATTTT,CATSGRTAGRRDTQYF
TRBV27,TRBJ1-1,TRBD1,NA,TGTGCCAGCAGTTTAGACAGGGGAGGCACTGAAGCTTTCTTT,CASSLDRGGTEAFF
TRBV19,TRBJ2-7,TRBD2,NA,TGTGCCAGTAGTATTTCTAGCGGGATCTACGAGCAGTACTTC,CASSISSGIYEQYF